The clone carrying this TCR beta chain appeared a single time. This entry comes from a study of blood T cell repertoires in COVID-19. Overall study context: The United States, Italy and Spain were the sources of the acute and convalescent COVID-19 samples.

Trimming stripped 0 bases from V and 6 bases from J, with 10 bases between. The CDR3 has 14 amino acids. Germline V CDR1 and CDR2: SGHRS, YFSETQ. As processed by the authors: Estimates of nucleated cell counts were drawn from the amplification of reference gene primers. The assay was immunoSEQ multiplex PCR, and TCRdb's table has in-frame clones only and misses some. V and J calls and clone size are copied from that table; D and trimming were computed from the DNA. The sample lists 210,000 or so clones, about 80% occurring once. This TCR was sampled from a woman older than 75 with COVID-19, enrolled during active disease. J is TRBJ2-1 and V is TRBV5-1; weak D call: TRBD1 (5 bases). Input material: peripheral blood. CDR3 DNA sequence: TGCGCCAGCAGCTTGGAAGGGGAAAGCAATGAGCAGTTCTTC. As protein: CASSLEGESNEQFF.